This TCR beta chain was identified in a study of CD8+CD57+ T cells in acquired aplastic anemia. This clonotype was counted only a few times. There are 19 residues in the CDR3. V was pared by 6 bases and J by 3 bases, with 21 bases of the junction left unmatched. CDR1 is MGHDK, CDR2 SYGVNS, per germline. All patients picked for sequencing had shown, by flow cytometry, an expansion of CD8+CD57+ cells. The study profiled TCR beta VDJ and CDR3 using genomic DNA as template. TCRdb reprocessed the reads via MiXCR and lists one record per CDR3 protein. The data contain about 160,000 distinct CDR3 sequences, 45% to 55% of them singletons.

The rearrangement uses TRBV25-1 and TRBJ1-2; 8 positions match TRBD1. Sequenced: sorted CD4+, CD8+, or CD8+CD57+ T cells (not recorded which) from PBMCs. This receptor was identified in a human donor with aplastic anemia. In DNA, the CDR3 is TGTGCCAGCAGCGCGGAGGACAGGGTAGAGGGGGGGTCCTACTATGGCTACACCTTC. This translates into CASSAEDRVEGGSYYGYTF.